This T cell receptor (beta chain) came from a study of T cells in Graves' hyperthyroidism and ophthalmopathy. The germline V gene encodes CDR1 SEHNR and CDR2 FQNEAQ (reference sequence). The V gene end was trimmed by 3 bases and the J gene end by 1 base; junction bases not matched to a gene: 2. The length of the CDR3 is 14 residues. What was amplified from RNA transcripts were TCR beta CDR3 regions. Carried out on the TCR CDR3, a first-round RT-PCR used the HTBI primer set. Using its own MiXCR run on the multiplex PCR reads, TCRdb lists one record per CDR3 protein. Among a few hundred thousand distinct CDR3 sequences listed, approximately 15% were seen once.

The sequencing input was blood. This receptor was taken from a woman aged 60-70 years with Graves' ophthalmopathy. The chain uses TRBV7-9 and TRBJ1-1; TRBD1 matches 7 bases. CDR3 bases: TGTGCCAGCAGCTTGACAGGGAAGAACACTGAAGCTTTCTTT. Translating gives CASSLTGKNTEAFF. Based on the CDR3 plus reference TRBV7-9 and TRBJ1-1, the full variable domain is DTGVSQNPRHKITKRGQNVTFRCDPISEHNRLYWYRQTLGQGPEFLTYFQNEAQLEKSRLLSDRFSAERPKGSFSTLEIQRTEQGDSAMYLCASSLTGKNTEAFFGQGTRLTVV.